This T cell receptor beta chain stems from a study of T cell changes during pregnancy in multiple sclerosis. Assay used: immunoSEQ multiplex PCR; TCRdb lists only in-frame clones, some missing. The sample consists of 75,000 to 95,000 clones, around 93% of them appearing once. Per the germline V gene, CDR1 is MNHEY and CDR2 is SVGAGI. V dropped 2 bases and J dropped 5; count of bases not matched to a gene: 6. This CDR3 is built from 14 residues. V gene TRBV6-5 combines with J gene TRBJ2-7, with TRBD2 identical over 7 bases. The specimen comprised peripheral blood, sampled before pregnancy. This TCR came from a female donor with multiple sclerosis, enrolled in a pregnancy study. CDR3 nucleotides: TGTGCCAGCAGTTACCGGGGGACTAAGAACGAGCAGTACTTC. This encodes CASSYRGTKNEQYF.